This T cell receptor (beta chain) derives from a study of T cell responses to AZD1222 COVID-19 vaccine. Sequencing was performed with immunoSEQ multiplex PCR; in TCRdb, only in-frame clones are kept and a portion is missing. The sample includes roughly 120,000 clones, almost 95% seen only once; the top ten take 1.5% to 2%. General study findings and limits: Only six people who got AZD1222 tested seropositive at baseline. Repertoire collection took place solely once the T cell response had peaked. Across spike, vaccine-associated CD4 TCRs were found, dominant at 160-218 and 743-854. The study reported that nearly half of spike-specific TCRs target unmutated variant regions.

On this clone: Antigen unknown.

The sample was peripheral blood, taken 28 days after the second AZD1222 dose. This TCR derives from an adult who received the AZD1222 COVID-19 vaccine.

The CDR3 DNA reads as TGTGCCAGCAGCGAGCGGCAGGATAATTCACCCCTCCACTTT. As protein: CASSERQDNSPLHF. This rearrangement joins TRBV9 to TRBJ1-6; D remains ambiguous. Trimming removed 3 bases at V and 5 bases at J, with 9 bases between. The CDR3 runs 14 residues. Germline V CDR1 and CDR2: SGDLS, YYNGEE.